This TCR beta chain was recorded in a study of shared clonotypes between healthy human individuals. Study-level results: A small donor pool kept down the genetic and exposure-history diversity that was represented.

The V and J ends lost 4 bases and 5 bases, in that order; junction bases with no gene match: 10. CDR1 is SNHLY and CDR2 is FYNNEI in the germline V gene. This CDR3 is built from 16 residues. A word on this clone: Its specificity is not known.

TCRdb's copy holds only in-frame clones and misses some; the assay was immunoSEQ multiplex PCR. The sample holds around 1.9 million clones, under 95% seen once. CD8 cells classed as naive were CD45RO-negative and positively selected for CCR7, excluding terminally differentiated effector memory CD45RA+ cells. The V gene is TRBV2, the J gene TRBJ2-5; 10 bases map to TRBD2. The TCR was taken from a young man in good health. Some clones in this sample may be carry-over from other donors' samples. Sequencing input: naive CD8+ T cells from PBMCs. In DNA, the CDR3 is TGTGCCAGCAGTGTCCCTAGCGGGAGTAGTTTGGAGACCCAGTACTTC. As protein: CASSVPSGSSLETQYF.